The 13 T cell receptor beta chains presented below share a single source sample, sequenced in a study of blood T cells in healthy people across ages. The authors ran a second PCR of roughly 6 to 11 cycles using a sample-barcoded 5' primer and a J-beta primer mix. TCRdb recomputed calls from the 5' RACE reads with MiXCR, one row per CDR3 protein. The sample records 700,000 or so distinct CDR3 sequences, around 38% being singletons. The sample was blood. The receptor set was obtained from an elderly man in good health.

The chain employs TRBV7-2 and TRBJ2-2; 8 nucleotides match TRBD2. J was trimmed by 3 bases and V by 3 bases; bases with no gene match: 3. Germline CDR1 and CDR2: SGHTA and FQGNSA. This CDR3 has 15 residues. The CDR3 nucleotides are TGTACCAGCAGCTTCAGAGCGGGAGACACCGGGGAGCTGTTTTTT. This codes for CTSSFRAGDTGELFF.

This clonotype showed up many times. This sequence joins TRBV12-3 or TRBV12-4 and TRBJ2-4; the match to TRBD1 covers 8 bases. Near its end, the DNA agrees better with TRBJ2-7, so the J call may be wrong. The CDR3 totals 16 residues. CDR3 residues: CASSLGPGGPRNEQYF. CDR3 bases: TGTGCCAGCAGTTTGGGACCAGGGGGCCCACGGAACGAGCAGTACTTC.

A few counts support this clonotype. The rearrangement uses TRBV21-1 and TRBJ2-3. TRBV21-1 is a pseudogene locus. The CDR3 spans 11 residues. CDR3 protein: CASSKVIQLYF. Written as DNA, the CDR3 is TGTGCCAGCAGCAAAGTTATTCAACTGTATTTT.

The genes are TRBV29-1 and TRBJ2-1, with 7 nucleotides matching TRBD1. The V and J ends lost 6 bases and 10 bases, in that order; junction bases with no gene match: 9. The CDR3 totals 12 residues. The germline CDR1 and CDR2 sequences are SQVTM and ANQGSEA. CDR3 DNA: TGCAGCGTCAGGGGACAGAGCTACGAGCAGTTCTTC. This codes for CSVRGQSYEQFF.

This rearrangement joins TRBV5-5 to TRBJ1-1, with 9 bases that match TRBD1. The CDR3 totals 15 residues. Germline assignment: CDR1 SGHKS and CDR2 YYEKEE (reference sequence). Germline trimming cut 7 bases from V and 1 base from J; bases unmatched to any gene: 8. In DNA form, the CDR3 reads TGTGCCAGCCGGGGACAGGGATCTTCGAACACTGAAGCTTTCTTT. It yields the protein CASRGQGSSNTEAFF.

The V and J genes are TRBV6-5 and TRBJ2-1; 9 bases fit TRBD2. The CDR3 length is 14 residues. The ends lost 8 bases at V and 6 bases at J; junction bases unmatched: 8. The germline gives CDR1 MNHEY, CDR2 SVGAGI. CDR3 amino acids: CASRPKRGANEQFF. For the CDR3, the DNA is TGTGCCAGCCGTCCCAAGCGGGGGGCCAATGAGCAGTTCTTC.

The rearrangement joins TRBV20-1 to TRBJ2-1; TRBD2 matches 12 bases. The V and J ends lost 0 bases and 7 bases, in that order; junction bases with no gene match: 10. Germline CDR1 reads DFQATT; CDR2 reads SNEGSKA (reference sequence). CDR3 size: 17 residues. CDR3 loop: CSARDLSSGRAWNEQFF. The CDR3 coding sequence is TGCAGTGCTAGAGATCTTTCTAGCGGGAGGGCCTGGAATGAGCAGTTCTTC.

This rearrangement joins TRBV2 to TRBJ2-5; D is possibly TRBD1 or TRBD2 (5 bases each). The germline CDR1 and CDR2 sequences are SNHLY and FYNNEI. The CDR3 is 14 residues long. V lost 4 bases to trimming and J lost 5 bases, with 14 bases between them. The CDR3 sequence is CASSAGTSGETQYF. For the CDR3, the DNA is TGTGCCAGCAGTGCCGGGACCTCCGGCGAGACCCAGTACTTC.

This clonotype was observed a handful of times. This sequence joins TRBV5-1 and TRBJ1-4, with no clear D. The CDR3 runs 14 residues. Trimming pared 4 bases from V and 8 bases from J, leaving 15 bases between. The germline gives CDR1 SGHRS, CDR2 YFSETQ. Here the CDR3 reads CASSTGRREEKLFF. The CDR3, as DNA: TGCGCCAGCAGCACCGGGAGGAGGGAAGAAAAACTGTTTTTT.

This rearrangement joins TRBV24-1 to TRBJ2-7; 9 bases are a match to TRBD1. The J call may be mistaken, given a closer DNA end match to TRBJ2-5. This CDR3 has 15 amino acids. CDR1 and CDR2 from the germline V gene are KGHDR and SFDVKD. The CDR3 spells CATSDWGQGKETQYF. The CDR3 nucleotides are TGTGCCACCAGTGATTGGGGACAGGGTAAGGAGACCCAGTACTTC.

This clonotype was detected once. The rearrangement links TRBV29-1 to TRBJ2-5, with D possibly being TRBD1 (6 bases). The CDR3 length is 11 residues. Trimming shortened V by 3 bases and J by 13 bases, and 15 bases separated the two germline ends. CDR1 and CDR2 (germline): SQVTM, ANQGSEA. The CDR3 loop reads CSVETQGTRYF. In nucleotides, the CDR3 is TGCAGCGTTGAGACTCAGGGGACGCGGTACTTC.

The chain is built from TRBV14 and TRBJ1-2, with D perhaps TRBD1 (5 bases). The germline V gene has CDR1 SGHDN and CDR2 FVKESK. Trimming stripped 4 bases from V and 7 bases from J, with 13 bases between. CDR3 length: 13 amino acids. CDR3 loop: CASSPQATGGYTF. CDR3 coding DNA: TGTGCCAGCAGCCCCCAAGCCACAGGTGGCTACACCTTC.

This clonotype has a handful of counts. The V and J genes are TRBV4-1 and TRBJ1-4; 9 positions agree with TRBD1. The CDR3 contains 16 residues. The V gene's germline CDR1 is MGHRA and CDR2 YSYEKL. The trim removed 0 bases at V and 8 bases at J, leaving 7 bases unmatched. CDR3 region: CASSQDRGQGREKLFF. CDR3 DNA: TGCGCCAGCAGCCAAGACCGGGGACAGGGAAGGGAAAAACTGTTTTTT.